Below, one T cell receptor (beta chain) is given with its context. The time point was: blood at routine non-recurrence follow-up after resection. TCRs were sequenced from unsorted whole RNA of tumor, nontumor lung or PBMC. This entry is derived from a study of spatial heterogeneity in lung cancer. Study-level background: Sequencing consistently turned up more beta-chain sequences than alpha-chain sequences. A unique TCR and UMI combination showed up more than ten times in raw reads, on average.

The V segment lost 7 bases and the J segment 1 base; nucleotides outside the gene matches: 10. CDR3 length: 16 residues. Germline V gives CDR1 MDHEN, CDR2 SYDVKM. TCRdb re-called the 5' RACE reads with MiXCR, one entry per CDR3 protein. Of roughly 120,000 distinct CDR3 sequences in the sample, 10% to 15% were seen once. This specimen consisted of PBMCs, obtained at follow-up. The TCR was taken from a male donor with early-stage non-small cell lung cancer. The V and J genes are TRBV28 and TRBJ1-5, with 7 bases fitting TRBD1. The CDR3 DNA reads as TGTGCCAGCAATCCGGGACTCAGGGGGAGCAATCAGCCCCAGCATTTT. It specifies CASNPGLRGSNQPQHF.